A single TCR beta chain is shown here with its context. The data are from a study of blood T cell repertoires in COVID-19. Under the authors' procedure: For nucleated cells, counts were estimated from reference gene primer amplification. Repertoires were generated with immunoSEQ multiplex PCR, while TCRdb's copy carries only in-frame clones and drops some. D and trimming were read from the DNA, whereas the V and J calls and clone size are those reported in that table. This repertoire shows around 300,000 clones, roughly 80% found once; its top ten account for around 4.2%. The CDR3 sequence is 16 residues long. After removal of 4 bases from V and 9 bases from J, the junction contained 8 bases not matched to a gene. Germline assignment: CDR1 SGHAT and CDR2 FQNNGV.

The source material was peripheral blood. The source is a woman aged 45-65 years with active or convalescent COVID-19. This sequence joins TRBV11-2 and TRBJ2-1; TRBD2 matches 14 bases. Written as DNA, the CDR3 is TGTGCCAGCAGCTCCACTTGGGGACTAGCGGGGGCTGAGCAGTTCTTC. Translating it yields CASSSTWGLAGAEQFF.